What follows is one T cell receptor beta chain and its context. Using immunoSEQ multiplex PCR, the repertoire was profiled, and TCRdb retains in-frame clones only, with some absent. Among over 85,000 clones listed, roughly nine tenths were seen once. The source of the sample is a study of blood T cell repertoires in COVID-19. The CDR3 has 14 residues. Trimming took off 5 bases at V and 3 bases at J, with 13 bases between the two ends. Germline V gene lookup returns CDR1 MDHEN and CDR2 SYDVKM. Specimen: peripheral blood. J is TRBJ1-2 and V is TRBV28; no clear D gene. The origin of this receptor is a man in his 70s with acute or convalescent COVID-19. The CDR3 loop is CASSGEGGHYGYTF. In DNA, the CDR3 is TGTGCCAGCAGTGGGGAGGGAGGTCACTATGGCTACACCTTC.